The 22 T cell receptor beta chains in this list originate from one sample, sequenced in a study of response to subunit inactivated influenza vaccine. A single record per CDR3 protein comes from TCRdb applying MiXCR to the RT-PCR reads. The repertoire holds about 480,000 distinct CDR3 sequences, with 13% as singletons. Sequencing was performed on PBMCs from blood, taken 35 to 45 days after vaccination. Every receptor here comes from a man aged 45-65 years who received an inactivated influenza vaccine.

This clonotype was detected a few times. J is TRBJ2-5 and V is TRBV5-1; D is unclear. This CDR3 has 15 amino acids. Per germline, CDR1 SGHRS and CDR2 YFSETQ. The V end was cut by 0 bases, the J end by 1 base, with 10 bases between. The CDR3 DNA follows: TGCGCCAGCAGCTTGGGCGACATCGTCCAAGAGACCCAGTACTTC. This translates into CASSLGDIVQETQYF.

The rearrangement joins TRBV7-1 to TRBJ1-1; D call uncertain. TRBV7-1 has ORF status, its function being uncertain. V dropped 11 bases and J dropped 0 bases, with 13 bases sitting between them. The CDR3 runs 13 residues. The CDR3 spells CACGSWMNTEAFF. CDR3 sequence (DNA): TGTGCCTGCGGGTCGTGGATGAACACTGAAGCTTTCTTT.

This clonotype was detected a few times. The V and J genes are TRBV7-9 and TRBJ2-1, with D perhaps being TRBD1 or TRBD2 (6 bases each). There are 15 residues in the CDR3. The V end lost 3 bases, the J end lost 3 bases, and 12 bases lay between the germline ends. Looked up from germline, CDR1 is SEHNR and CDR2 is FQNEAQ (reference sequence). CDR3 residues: CASSFLGGLYNEQFF. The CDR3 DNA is TGTGCCAGCAGCTTCCTAGGGGGGCTCTACAATGAGCAGTTCTTC. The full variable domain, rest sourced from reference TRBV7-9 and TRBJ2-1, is DTGVSQNPRHKITKRGQNVTFRCDPISEHNRLYWYRQTLGQGPEFLTYFQNEAQLEKSRLLSDRFSAERPKGSFSTLEIQRTEQGDSAMYLCASSFLGGLYNEQFFGPGTRLTVL.

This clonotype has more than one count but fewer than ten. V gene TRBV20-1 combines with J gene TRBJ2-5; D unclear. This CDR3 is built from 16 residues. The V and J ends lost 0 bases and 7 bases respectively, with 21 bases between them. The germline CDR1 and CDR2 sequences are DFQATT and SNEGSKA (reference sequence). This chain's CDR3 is CSARDYSQSNYRTQYF. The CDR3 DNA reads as TGCAGTGCTAGAGATTATAGCCAGAGCAATTATAGGACCCAGTACTTC.

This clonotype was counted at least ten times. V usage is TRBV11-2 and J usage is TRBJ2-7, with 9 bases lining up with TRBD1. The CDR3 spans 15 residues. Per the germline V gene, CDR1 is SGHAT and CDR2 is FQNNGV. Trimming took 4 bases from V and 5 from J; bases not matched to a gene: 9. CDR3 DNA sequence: TGTGCCAGCAGCTCCATCAGGACAGGGGCAAACGAGCAGTACTTC. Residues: CASSSIRTGANEQYF.

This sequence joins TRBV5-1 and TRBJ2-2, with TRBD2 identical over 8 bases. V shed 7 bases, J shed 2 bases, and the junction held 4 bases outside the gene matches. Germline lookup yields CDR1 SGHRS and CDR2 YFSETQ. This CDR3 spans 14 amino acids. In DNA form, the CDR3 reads TGCGCCAGCTTCAGCGGGGGTAACACCGGGGAGCTGTTTTTT. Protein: CASFSGGNTGELFF.

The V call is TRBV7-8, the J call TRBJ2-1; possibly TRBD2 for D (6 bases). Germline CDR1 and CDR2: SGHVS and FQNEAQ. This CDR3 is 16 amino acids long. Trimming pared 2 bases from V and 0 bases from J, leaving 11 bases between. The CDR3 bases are TGTGCCAGCAGCTTAAGGAGGGCTAGCTCCTACAATGAGCAGTTCTTC. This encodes CASSLRRASSYNEQFF.

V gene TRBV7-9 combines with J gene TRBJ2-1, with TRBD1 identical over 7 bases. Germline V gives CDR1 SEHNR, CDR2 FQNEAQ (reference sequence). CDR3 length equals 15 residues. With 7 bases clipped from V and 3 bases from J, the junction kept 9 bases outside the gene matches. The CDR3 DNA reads TGTGCCAGCAACCCAAGGACAGGCGACTACAATGAGCAGTTCTTC. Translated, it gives CASNPRTGDYNEQFF.

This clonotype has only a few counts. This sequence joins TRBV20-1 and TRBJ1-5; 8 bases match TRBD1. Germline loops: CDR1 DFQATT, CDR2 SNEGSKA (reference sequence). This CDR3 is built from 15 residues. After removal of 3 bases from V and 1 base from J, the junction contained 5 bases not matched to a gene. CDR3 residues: CSARDRDLSNQPQHF. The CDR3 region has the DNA TGCAGTGCTAGGGACAGGGATTTGAGCAATCAGCCCCAGCATTTT.

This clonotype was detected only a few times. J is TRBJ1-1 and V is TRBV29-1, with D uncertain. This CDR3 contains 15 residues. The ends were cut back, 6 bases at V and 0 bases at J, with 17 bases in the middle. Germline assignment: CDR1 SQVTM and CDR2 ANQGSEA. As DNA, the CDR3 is TGCAGCGTCACCCGTGGTGGCAGGATGAACACTGAAGCTTTCTTT. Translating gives CSVTRGGRMNTEAFF.

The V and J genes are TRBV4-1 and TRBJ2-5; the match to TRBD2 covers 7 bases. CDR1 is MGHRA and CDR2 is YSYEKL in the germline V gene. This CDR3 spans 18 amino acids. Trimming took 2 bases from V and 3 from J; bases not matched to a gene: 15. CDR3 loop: CASSQRGFSGPGKETQYF. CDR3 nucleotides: TGCGCCAGCAGCCAAAGAGGATTTAGCGGGCCCGGGAAAGAGACCCAGTACTTC.

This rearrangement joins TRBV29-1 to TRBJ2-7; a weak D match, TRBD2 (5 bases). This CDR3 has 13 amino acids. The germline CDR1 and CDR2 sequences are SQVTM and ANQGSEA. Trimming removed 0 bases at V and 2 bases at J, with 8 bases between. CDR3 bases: TGCAGCGTTGAAGATTGGAGGACCTACGAGCAGTACTTC. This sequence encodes CSVEDWRTYEQYF.

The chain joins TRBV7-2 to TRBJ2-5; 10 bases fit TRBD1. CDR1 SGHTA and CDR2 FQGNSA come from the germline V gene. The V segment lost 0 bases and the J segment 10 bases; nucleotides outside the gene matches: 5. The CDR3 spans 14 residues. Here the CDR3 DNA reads TGTGCCAGCAGCTTAGCGACAGGGGGCAGGGACCAGTACTTC. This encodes CASSLATGGRDQYF.

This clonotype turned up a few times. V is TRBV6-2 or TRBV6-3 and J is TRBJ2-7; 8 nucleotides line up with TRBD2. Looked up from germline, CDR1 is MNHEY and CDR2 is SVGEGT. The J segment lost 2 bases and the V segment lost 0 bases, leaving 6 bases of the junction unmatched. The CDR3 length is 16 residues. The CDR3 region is CASSYSIGSGAYEQYF. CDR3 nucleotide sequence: TGTGCCAGCAGTTACTCGATTGGTAGCGGGGCCTACGAGCAGTACTTC.

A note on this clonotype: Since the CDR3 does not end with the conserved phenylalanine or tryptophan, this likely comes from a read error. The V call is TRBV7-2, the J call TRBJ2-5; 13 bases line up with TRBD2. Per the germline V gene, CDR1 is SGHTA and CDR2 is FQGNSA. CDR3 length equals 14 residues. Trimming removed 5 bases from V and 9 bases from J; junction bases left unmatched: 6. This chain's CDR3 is CASSPGLAGEAQYS. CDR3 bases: TGTGCCAGCAGCCCCGGACTAGCGGGGGAGGCCCAGTACTCC.

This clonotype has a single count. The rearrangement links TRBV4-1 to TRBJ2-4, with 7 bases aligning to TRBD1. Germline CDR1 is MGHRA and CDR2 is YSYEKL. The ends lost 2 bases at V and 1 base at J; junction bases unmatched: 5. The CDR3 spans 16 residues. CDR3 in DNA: TGCGCCAGCAGCCAAATTGACAGGGCGGCCAAAAACATTCAGTACTTC. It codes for CASSQIDRAAKNIQYF.

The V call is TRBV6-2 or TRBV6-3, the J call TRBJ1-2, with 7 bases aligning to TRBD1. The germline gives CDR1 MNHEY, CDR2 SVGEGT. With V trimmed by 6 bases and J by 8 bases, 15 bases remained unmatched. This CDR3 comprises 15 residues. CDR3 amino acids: CASSYGTQGFEGYTF. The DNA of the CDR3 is TGTGCCAGCAGCTATGGGACACAGGGGTTCGAAGGCTACACCTTC.

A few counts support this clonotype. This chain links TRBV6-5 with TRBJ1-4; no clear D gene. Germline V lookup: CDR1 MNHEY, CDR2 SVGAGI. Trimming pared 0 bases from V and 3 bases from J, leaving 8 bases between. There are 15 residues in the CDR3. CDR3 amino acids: CASSYSATPNEKLFF. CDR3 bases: TGTGCCAGCAGTTACTCGGCGACCCCTAATGAAAAACTGTTTTTT.

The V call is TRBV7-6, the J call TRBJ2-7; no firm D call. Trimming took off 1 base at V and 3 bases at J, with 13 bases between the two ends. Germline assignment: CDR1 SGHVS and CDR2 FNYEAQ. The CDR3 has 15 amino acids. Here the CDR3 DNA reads TGTGCCAGCAGCTTAGAGCTGGCAGGAATCTACGAGCAGTACTTC. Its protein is CASSLELAGIYEQYF.

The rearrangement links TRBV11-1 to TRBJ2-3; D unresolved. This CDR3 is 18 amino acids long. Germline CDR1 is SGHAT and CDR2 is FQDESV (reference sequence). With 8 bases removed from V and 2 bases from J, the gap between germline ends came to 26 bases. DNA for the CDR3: TGTGCCAGCCGTCTTTCCGGATCGGGTCTCATCCCCACAGATACGCAGTATTTT. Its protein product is CASRLSGSGLIPTDTQYF.

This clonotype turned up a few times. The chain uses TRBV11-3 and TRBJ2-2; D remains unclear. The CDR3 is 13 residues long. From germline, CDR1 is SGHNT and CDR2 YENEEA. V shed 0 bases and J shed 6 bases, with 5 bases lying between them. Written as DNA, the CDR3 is TGTGCCAGCAGCTTAGATATCGCCGGGGAGCTGTTTTTT. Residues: CASSLDIAGELFF.

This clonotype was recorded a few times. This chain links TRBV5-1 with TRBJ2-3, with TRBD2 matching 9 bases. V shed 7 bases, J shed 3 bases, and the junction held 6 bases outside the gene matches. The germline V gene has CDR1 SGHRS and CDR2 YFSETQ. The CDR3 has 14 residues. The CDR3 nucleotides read TGCGCCAGCGGTCCCAGCGGGAGGACAGATACGCAGTATTTT. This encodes CASGPSGRTDTQYF.